This entry lists 16 T cell receptor beta chains sequenced from one sample in a study of cytomegalovirus exposure and HLA in healthy donors. 60 Vbeta and 13 Jbeta primers were used in PCR. The method was immunoSEQ multiplex PCR; TCRdb's version includes in-frame clones alone and lacks a portion of them. Of about 140,000 clones in the sample, roughly 80% were seen once. Sequenced material: PBMCs. The receptors were gathered from a woman between 50 and 59 years old in good health and CMV-seropositive.

Concerning this clone itself: Germline is not matched at one junction end, which may reflect a read error. The V and J genes are TRBV7-7 and TRBJ2-5; D remains unclear. The CDR3 totals 16 residues. Germline assignment: CDR1 SSHAT and CDR2 FNYEAQ (reference sequence). CDR3 loop: CASSPRLDLAQETQYF. DNA of the CDR3: TGTGCTAGCAGCCCTAGGCTTGACTTAGCCCAAGAGACCCAGTACTTC.

The chain carries TRBV30 and TRBJ1-6; 9 positions agree with TRBD1. V shed 3 bases, J shed 5 bases, and the junction held 2 bases outside the gene matches. CDR1 is GTSNPN, CDR2 SVGIG, per germline (reference sequence). The CDR3 is made up of 14 amino acids. The DNA of the CDR3 is TGTGCCTGGAGAAGGACAGGGGATAATTCACCCCTCCACTTT. Encoded protein: CAWRRTGDNSPLHF.

CDR3 amino acids: CASSSSQGGSNQPQHF. DNA for the CDR3: TGTGCCAGCAGTTCCTCTCAGGGTGGAAGCAATCAGCCCCAGCATTTT. V usage is TRBV28 and J usage is TRBJ1-5, with TRBD1 as a possible D gene (5 bases). CDR3 length equals 16 residues. CDR1 is MDHEN, CDR2 SYDVKM, per germline. V lost 4 bases and J 1 base, leaving 14 bases between the germline ends.

This clone was detected only a few times. This chain joins TRBV5-6 and TRBJ1-5; D may be TRBD1 (6 bases). Trimming took 0 bases from V and 7 from J, leaving 11 bases between them. Germline V gene lookup returns CDR1 SGHDT and CDR2 YYEEEE. The CDR3 totals 14 residues. Here the CDR3 reads CASSLVGGQQPQHF. In DNA form, the CDR3 reads TGTGCCAGCAGCTTGGTGGGGGGGCAACAGCCCCAGCATTTT.

About this clone itself: The sample contains more than one DNA sequence encoding this CDR3. The V gene is TRBV11-2, the J gene TRBJ2-7; the D gene is possibly TRBD1 (5 bases). The CDR3 has 15 residues. Germline V gene sequence: CDR1 SGHAT, CDR2 FQNNGV. V dropped 0 bases and J dropped 0 bases, with 9 bases sitting between them. The DNA of the CDR3 is TGTGCCAGCAGCTTAGATTTAGGGGCCTCCTACGAGCAGTACTTC. It encodes CASSLDLGASYEQYF.

The chain has TRBV4-1 and TRBJ2-7, with TRBD2 matching over 7 bases. The CDR3 has 16 amino acids. V trimming: 2 bases; J trimming: 2 bases; junction bases outside the gene matches: 9. Germline V gives CDR1 MGHRA, CDR2 YSYEKL. Here the CDR3 DNA reads TGCGCCAGCAGCCAAATTTCGACTAGCAGTACCTACGAGCAGTACTTC. This translates into CASSQISTSSTYEQYF.

The chain carries TRBV7-2 and TRBJ2-1; tentatively, D is TRBD1 (5 bases). The length of the CDR3 is 15 residues. V lost 5 bases to trimming and J lost 2 bases, with 13 bases between them. Germline V gives CDR1 SGHTA, CDR2 FQGNSA. CDR3 sequence: CASSPEARAYNEQFF. The CDR3 DNA sequence: TGTGCCAGCAGCCCAGAGGCCAGGGCCTACAATGAGCAGTTCTTC.

This sequence joins TRBV11-3 and TRBJ1-2; D perhaps matches TRBD1 (6 bases). Trimming pared 7 bases from V and 0 bases from J, leaving 12 bases between. Per germline, CDR1 SGHNT and CDR2 YENEEA. The CDR3 is 14 amino acids. The CDR3 DNA is TGTGCCAGCATCCTTGACAGGACTAACTATGGCTACACCTTC. Amino acid sequence: CASILDRTNYGYTF.

The rearrangement links TRBV6-4 to TRBJ2-2; perhaps TRBD2 as D (6 bases). The CDR3 totals 15 residues. V was cut by 5 bases and J by 3 bases, with 13 bases left in between. CDR1 MRHNA and CDR2 SNTAGT come from the germline V gene. CDR3 loop: CASSPGGLDTGELFF. The CDR3 region has the DNA TGTGCCAGCAGTCCCGGGGGATTGGACACCGGGGAGCTGTTTTTT.

V and J are TRBV27 and TRBJ1-1, with D unclear. This CDR3 has 15 residues. V shed 2 bases and J shed 4 bases, with 14 bases lying between them. CDR1 and CDR2 (germline): MNHEY, SMNVEV (reference sequence). The CDR3 sequence: CASSLRPRLITEAFF. Written as DNA, the CDR3 is TGTGCCAGCAGTTTACGGCCCAGGTTGATCACTGAAGCTTTCTTT.

The CDR3 coding sequence is TGTGCCAGCAGCCGGGATGGCACTGAAGCTTTCTTT. Amino acids: CASSRDGTEAFF. The chain is built from TRBV5-4 and TRBJ1-1, with D unresolved. Germline loops: CDR1 SGHNT, CDR2 YYREEE (reference sequence). With 4 bases removed from V and 4 bases from J, the gap between germline ends came to 8 bases. The CDR3 length is 12 residues. Variable domain in full (rest from reference TRBV5-4 and TRBJ1-1): ETGVTQSPTHLIKTRGQQVTLRCSSQSGHNTVSWYQQALGQGPQFIFQYYREEENGRGNFPPRFSGLQFPNYSSELNVNALELDDSALYLCASSRDGTEAFFGQGTRLTVV.

This chain links TRBV29-1 with TRBJ1-1; a weak D match, TRBD1 (6 bases). Trimming removed 3 bases from V and 5 bases from J, with 10 bases in between. There are 12 residues in the CDR3. Germline CDR1 is SQVTM and CDR2 is ANQGSEA. The CDR3 spells CSVEGQGTEAFF. Written as DNA, the CDR3 is TGCAGCGTTGAGGGGCAGGGGACTGAAGCTTTCTTT.

In this sample, this clone turned up a few times. The chain is built from TRBV27 and TRBJ1-4; TRBD1 is a possible D gene (6 bases). The CDR3 loop spans 14 amino acids. V was pared by 0 bases and J by 8 bases, with 10 bases between. Germline V gene data show CDR1 as MNHEY and CDR2 as SMNVEV (reference sequence). CDR3 sequence: CASSLSGGPEKLFF. CDR3 sequence (DNA): TGTGCCAGCAGTTTATCCGGGGGGCCCGAAAAACTGTTTTTT.

V gene TRBV30 combines with J gene TRBJ2-7; maybe TRBD2 (6 bases). The CDR3 covers 14 residues. The ends were cut back, 2 bases at V and 1 base at J, with 12 bases in the middle. Germline V gene data show CDR1 as GTSNPN and CDR2 as SVGIG (reference sequence). CDR3 in DNA: TGTGCCTGGAGTACTGGACGGGAGTCCTACGAGCAGTACTTC. Encoded protein: CAWSTGRESYEQYF.

The V and J genes are TRBV27 and TRBJ2-1; D possibly corresponds to TRBD2 (5 bases). Trimming removed 2 bases at V and 6 bases at J, with 8 bases between. From germline, CDR1 is MNHEY and CDR2 SMNVEV (reference sequence). CDR3 length: 13 amino acids. The CDR3 nucleotides are TGTGCCAGCAGTTTAAACCTAGCCAATGAGCAGTTCTTC. This encodes CASSLNLANEQFF.

This chain connects TRBV7-6 to TRBJ2-1; 9 bases line up with TRBD1. V lost 5 bases to trimming and J lost 8 bases; unmatched junction nucleotides: 13. The CDR3 has 16 amino acids. CDR1 and CDR2 from the germline V gene are SGHVS and FNYEAQ. The CDR3 nucleotides read TGTGCCAGCAGCATCGGGACAGGGCATTTGAACGATGAGCAGTTCTTC. Encoded protein: CASSIGTGHLNDEQFF.